A single sample gave rise to the 7 T cell receptor beta chains below, sequenced in a study of PD-1 blockade in classical Hodgkin lymphoma. Using immunoSEQ multiplex PCR, the repertoire was profiled, and TCRdb retains in-frame clones only, with some absent. The sample comprises more than 50,000 clones, under 95% of which are singletons, and 9.7% rests with the top ten. Patients all relapsed after autologous stem cell transplantation, and there was variation in brentuximab vedotin exposure. This sample comprised peripheral blood mononuclear cells (PBMCs), obtained at baseline. These receptors were collected from a human donor with classical Hodgkin lymphoma.

This clone is categorized as medium-sized. The V and J genes are TRBV28 and TRBJ1-2; TRBD1 might be the D (6 bases). V lost 3 bases, J lost 7 bases, and 12 bases lay in between. Germline V gives CDR1 MDHEN, CDR2 SYDVKM. There are 13 residues in the CDR3. The CDR3 is CASSFTGPAGYTF. The CDR3 region has the DNA TGTGCCAGCAGTTTTACAGGGCCCGCTGGCTACACCTTC.

The V and J genes are TRBV10-3 and TRBJ2-7; D possibly corresponds to TRBD1 (6 bases). From germline, CDR1 is ENHRY and CDR2 SYGVKD. V was clipped by 6 bases and J by 3 bases, with 15 bases between them. The CDR3 has 14 residues. The CDR3 loop reads CAIRGKDRLYEQYF. Written as DNA, the CDR3 is TGTGCCATCAGGGGGAAGGACAGACTCTACGAGCAGTACTTC.

This clone was observed a single time. This rearrangement joins TRBV11-2 to TRBJ1-1; D is undetermined. In germline, CDR1 is SGHAT, CDR2 FQNNGV. This CDR3 is 13 amino acids long. The V end lost 3 bases, the J end lost 1 base, and 6 bases lay between the germline ends. This CDR3 reads CASSFDRNTEAFF. The CDR3 nucleotides read TGTGCCAGCAGCTTTGATCGGAACACTGAAGCTTTCTTT.

The rearrangement uses TRBV27 and TRBJ2-7; possibly TRBD2 for D (7 bases). Trimming took 3 bases from V and 0 from J, leaving 12 bases between them. From germline, CDR1 is MNHEY and CDR2 SMNVEV (reference sequence). This CDR3 has 15 residues. The CDR3 sequence is CASSFEGGGSYEQYF. The CDR3 region has the DNA TGTGCCAGCAGTTTTGAGGGGGGGGGCTCCTACGAGCAGTACTTC.

The rearrangement uses TRBV6-1 and TRBJ2-1; D unresolved. V gave up 1 base and J gave up 12 bases, with 7 bases separating them. The CDR3 has 11 residues. The germline CDR1 and CDR2 sequences are MNHNS and SASEGT. The CDR3 coding sequence is TGTGCCAGCAGTGAAGACTGGGGGCAGTTCTTC. It is translated as CASSEDWGQFF.

CDR3 nucleotide sequence: TGTGCCAGCAGTTCGGGGACAGCTAACACCGGGGAGCTGTTTTTT. Translated, it gives CASSSGTANTGELFF. This chain joins TRBV6-7 and TRBJ2-2; 7 nucleotides line up with TRBD1. TRBV6-7 is an ORF; its function is uncertain. The trim removed 4 bases at V and 2 bases at J, leaving 4 bases unmatched. CDR3 length equals 15 residues.

This clone has just one count. The chain recombines TRBV28 with TRBJ1-5; 7 nucleotides agree with TRBD1. The CDR3 is 13 amino acids. CDR1 and CDR2 (germline): MDHEN, SYDVKM. Trimming removed 5 bases from V and 10 bases from J; junction bases left unmatched: 8. The CDR3 loop is CASSLTWTGPQHF. CDR3 nucleotides: TGTGCCAGCAGTCTGACTTGGACAGGTCCCCAGCATTTT.